The rows below give T cell receptor beta chains drawn from one sample of a study of shared clonotypes between healthy human individuals. Only in-frame clones appear in the TCRdb table, and some are missing; sequencing was by immunoSEQ multiplex PCR. The sample includes roughly 110,000 clones, approximately 70% of them seen just once. The sample consisted of memory CD8+ T cells sorted from blood. The receptors stem from a woman in her thirties in good health. The CDR3 runs from the conserved cysteine through the conserved F or W. A D gene is named only where the DNA matches it firmly. Clone size is stated in some rows and not others, as once, few, many or a class when expanded.

clone_size	v_call	d_call	j_call	cdr3_aa	cdr3_nt
-	TRBV27	-	TRBJ1-5	CASSIDRWGNQPQHF	TGTGCCAGCAGTATTGACCGATGGGGCAATCAGCCCCAGCATTTT
-	TRBV28	-	TRBJ1-1	CASSSDTGRAFF	TGTGCCAGCAGTTCAGATACAGGGAGGGCTTTCTTT
few	TRBV6-4	TRBD1	TRBJ1-1	CASSTGTGKNTEAFF	TGTGCCAGCAGTACTGGGACAGGGAAGAACACTGAAGCTTTCTTT
-	TRBV7-3	TRBD2	TRBJ2-2	CASSSRGSGRNTGELFF	TGTGCCAGCAGCTCCCGCGGTAGCGGGCGGAACACCGGGGAGCTGTTTTTT
-	TRBV7-3	-	TRBJ2-3	CASSVQWDSTDTQYF	TGTGCCAGCAGCGTACAGTGGGACTCCACAGATACGCAGTATTTT
-	TRBV11-2	-	TRBJ2-1	CASSFSNNEQFF	TGTGCCAGCAGCTTTTCAAACAATGAGCAGTTCTTC
-	TRBV4-1	-	TRBJ2-2	CASSQDPLQGIDTGELFF	TGCGCCAGCAGCCAAGACCCCCTCCAGGGAATTGACACCGGGGAGCTGTTTTTT
once	TRBV7-2	-	TRBJ2-2	CASSLNSGPGELFF	TGTGCCAGCAGCTTAAATTCCGGTCCCGGGGAGCTGTTTTTT
many	TRBV27	-	TRBJ2-7	CASSSDPSYEQYF	TGTGCCAGCAGTTCGGACCCATCCTACGAGCAGTACTTC
-	TRBV5-8	-	TRBJ1-4	CASSSRLVANEKLFF	TGTGCCAGCAGCTCCAGACTAGTTGCTAATGAAAAACTGTTTTTT
few	TRBV25-1	-	TRBJ2-7	CASSDRDTYEQYF	TGTGCCAGCAGTGACCGGGATACCTACGAGCAGTACTTC
few	TRBV7-8	-	TRBJ2-7	CASSLGSSPGYEQYF	TGTGCCAGCAGCTTAGGATCCAGCCCGGGCTACGAGCAGTACTTC
-	TRBV4-1	-	TRBJ1-2	CASSQVGGLPFGYTF	TGCGCCAGCAGCCAAGTAGGCGGACTGCCATTCGGCTACACCTTC
-	TRBV19	-	TRBJ2-2	CASSIKGTGYVGELFF	TGTGCCAGTAGTATAAAGGGTACAGGGTACGTCGGGGAGCTGTTTTTT
-	TRBV9	TRBD2	TRBJ2-1	CARRHGRTNNEQFF	TGTGCCAGGAGACACGGGAGGACAAACAATGAGCAGTTCTTC
-	TRBV5-1	-	TRBJ1-1	CASSLSPELNTEAFF	TGCGCCAGCAGTCTTTCCCCAGAATTGAACACTGAAGCTTTCTTT
-	TRBV27	TRBD1	TRBJ2-7	CASSLTGFHYEQYF	TGTGCCAGCAGCCTGACAGGGTTCCACTACGAGCAGTACTTC
-	TRBV7-9	TRBD2	TRBJ2-7	CASSLLAGVGVGGAYEQYF	TGTGCCAGCAGCTTACTTGCGGGAGTAGGGGTGGGCGGAGCATACGAGCAGTACTTC
-	TRBV10-1	-	TRBJ1-1	CASRAGQLNTEAFF	TGCGCCAGCAGAGCCGGACAGTTGAACACTGAAGCTTTCTTT
-	TRBV28	TRBD2	TRBJ2-3	CASSFREAHPADTQYF	TGTGCCAGCAGTTTCCGGGAGGCCCATCCGGCAGATACGCAGTATTTT
-	TRBV6-1	-	TRBJ2-3	CATTTTQGTDTQYF	TGTGCCACAACGACGACCCAAGGCACAGATACGCAGTATTTT
few	TRBV25-1	TRBD1	TRBJ2-1	CASSGGTGNNEQFF	TGTGCCAGCAGTGGCGGGACAGGGAACAATGAGCAGTTCTTC
-	TRBV7-9	-	TRBJ1-4	CASSSQGINEKLFF	TGTGCCAGCAGCTCACAGGGAATTAATGAAAAACTGTTTTTT
-	TRBV7-2	-	TRBJ2-7	CASSFYPNPEQYF	TGTGCCAGCAGCTTCTACCCCAACCCGGAGCAGTACTTC
-	TRBV9	-	TRBJ1-4	CASSAAGTVEKLFF	TGTGCCAGCAGCGCCGCTGGAACGGTGGAAAAACTGTTTTTT
-	TRBV25-1	TRBD1	TRBJ2-5	CASSSPGQGQETQYF	TGTGCCAGCAGTTCCCCGGGACAGGGGCAAGAGACCCAGTACTTC